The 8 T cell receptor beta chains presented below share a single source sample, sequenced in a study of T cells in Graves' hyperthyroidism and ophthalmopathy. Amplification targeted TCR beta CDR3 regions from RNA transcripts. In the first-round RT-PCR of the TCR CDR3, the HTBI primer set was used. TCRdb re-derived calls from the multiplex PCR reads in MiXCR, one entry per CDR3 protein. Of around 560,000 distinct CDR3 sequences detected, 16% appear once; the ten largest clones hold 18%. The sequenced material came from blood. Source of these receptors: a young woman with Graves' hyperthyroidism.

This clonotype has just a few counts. CDR3 coding DNA: TGTGCCAGTGCGGGACAGGACAATCAGCCCCAGCATTTT. Amino acids: CASAGQDNQPQHF. This rearrangement joins TRBV19 to TRBJ1-5, with 8 bases aligning to TRBD1. Germline trimming cut 8 bases from V and 3 bases from J; bases unmatched to any gene: 3. In germline, CDR1 is LNHDA, CDR2 SQIVND (reference sequence). This CDR3 spans 13 amino acids.

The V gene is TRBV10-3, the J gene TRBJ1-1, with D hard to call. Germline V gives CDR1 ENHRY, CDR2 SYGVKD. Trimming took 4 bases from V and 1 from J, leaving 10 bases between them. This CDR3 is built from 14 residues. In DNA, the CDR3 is TGTGCCATCAGTGGGAAGGACGCGAACACTGAAGCTTTCTTT. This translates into CAISGKDANTEAFF.

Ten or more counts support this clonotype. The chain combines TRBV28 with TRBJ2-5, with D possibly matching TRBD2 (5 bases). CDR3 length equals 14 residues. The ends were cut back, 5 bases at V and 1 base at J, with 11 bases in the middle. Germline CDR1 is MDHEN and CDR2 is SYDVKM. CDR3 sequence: CASSTRRVQETQYF. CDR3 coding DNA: TGTGCCAGCAGTACTCGGCGGGTCCAAGAGACCCAGTACTTC.

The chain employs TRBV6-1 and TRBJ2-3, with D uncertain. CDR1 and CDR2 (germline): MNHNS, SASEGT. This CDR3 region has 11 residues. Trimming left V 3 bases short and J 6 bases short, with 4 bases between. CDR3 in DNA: TGTGCCAGCAGTGATTTTGATACGCAGTATTTT. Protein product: CASSDFDTQYF.

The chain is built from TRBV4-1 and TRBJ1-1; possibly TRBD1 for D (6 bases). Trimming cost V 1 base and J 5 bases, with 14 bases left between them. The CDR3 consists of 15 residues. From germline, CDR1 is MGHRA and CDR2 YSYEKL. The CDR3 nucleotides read TGCGCCAGCAGCCAAGTGGTGGGGGGGCCTACTGAAGCTTTCTTT. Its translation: CASSQVVGGPTEAFF.

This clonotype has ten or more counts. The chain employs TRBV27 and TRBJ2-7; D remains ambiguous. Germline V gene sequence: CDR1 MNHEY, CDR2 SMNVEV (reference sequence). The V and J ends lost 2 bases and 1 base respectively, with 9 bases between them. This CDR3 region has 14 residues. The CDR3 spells CASSLAPRSYEQYF. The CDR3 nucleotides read TGTGCCAGCAGTTTAGCCCCTAGATCCTACGAGCAGTACTTC.

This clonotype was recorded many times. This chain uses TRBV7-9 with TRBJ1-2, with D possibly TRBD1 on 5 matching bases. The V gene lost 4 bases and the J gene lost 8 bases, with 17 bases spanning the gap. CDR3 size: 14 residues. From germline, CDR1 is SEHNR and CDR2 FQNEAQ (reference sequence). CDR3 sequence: CASSSGRWGGGYTF. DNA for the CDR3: TGTGCCAGCAGCTCCGGACGGTGGGGCGGAGGCTACACCTTC. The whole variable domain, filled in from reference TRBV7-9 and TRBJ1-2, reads DTGVSQNPRHKITKRGQNVTFRCDPISEHNRLYWYRQTLGQGPEFLTYFQNEAQLEKSRLLSDRFSAERPKGSFSTLEIQRTEQGDSAMYLCASSSGRWGGGYTFGSGTRLTVV.

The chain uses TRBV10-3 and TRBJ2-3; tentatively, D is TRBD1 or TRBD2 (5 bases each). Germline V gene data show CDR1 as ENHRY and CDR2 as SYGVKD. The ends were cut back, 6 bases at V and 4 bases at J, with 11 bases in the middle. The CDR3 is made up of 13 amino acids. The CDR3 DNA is TGTGCCATCAGGGACTTGGGGGCAGATACGCAGTATTTT. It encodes CAIRDLGADTQYF.